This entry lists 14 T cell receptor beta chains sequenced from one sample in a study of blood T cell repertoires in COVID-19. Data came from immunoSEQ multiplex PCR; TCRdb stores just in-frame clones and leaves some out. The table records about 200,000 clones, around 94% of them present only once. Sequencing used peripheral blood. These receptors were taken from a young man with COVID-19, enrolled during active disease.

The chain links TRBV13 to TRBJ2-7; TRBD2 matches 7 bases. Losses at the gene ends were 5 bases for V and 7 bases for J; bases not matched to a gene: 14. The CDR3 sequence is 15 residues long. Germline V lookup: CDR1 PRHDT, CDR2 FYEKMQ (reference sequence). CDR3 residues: CASSNRNYGLGEQYF. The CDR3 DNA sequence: TGTGCCAGCAGCAACCGAAACTATGGACTAGGGGAGCAGTACTTC.

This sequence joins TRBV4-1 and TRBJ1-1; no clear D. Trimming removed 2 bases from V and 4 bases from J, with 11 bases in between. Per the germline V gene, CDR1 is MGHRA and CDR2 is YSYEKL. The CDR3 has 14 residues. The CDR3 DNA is TGCGCCAGCAGCCAACTTCTACAGACCACTGAAGCTTTCTTT. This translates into CASSQLLQTTEAFF.

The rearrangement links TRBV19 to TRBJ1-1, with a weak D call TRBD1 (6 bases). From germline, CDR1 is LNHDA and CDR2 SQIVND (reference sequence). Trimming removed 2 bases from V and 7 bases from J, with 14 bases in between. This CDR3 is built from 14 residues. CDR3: CASSISTGGSEAFF. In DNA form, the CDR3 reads TGTGCCAGTAGTATATCGACAGGCGGGAGTGAAGCTTTCTTT.

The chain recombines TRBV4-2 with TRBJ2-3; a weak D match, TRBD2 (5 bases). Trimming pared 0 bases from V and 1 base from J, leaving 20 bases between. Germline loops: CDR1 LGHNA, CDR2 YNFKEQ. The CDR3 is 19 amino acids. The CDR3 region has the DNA TGTGCCAGCAGCCAAGAGCGGGCGCACACCTGGAACCGCACAGATACGCAGTATTTT. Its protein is CASSQERAHTWNRTDTQYF.

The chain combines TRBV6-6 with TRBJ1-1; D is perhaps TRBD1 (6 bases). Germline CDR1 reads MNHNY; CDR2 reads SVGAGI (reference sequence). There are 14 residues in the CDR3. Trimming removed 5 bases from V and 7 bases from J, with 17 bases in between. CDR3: CASSPNRERNEAFF. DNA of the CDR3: TGTGCCAGCAGTCCCAACAGGGAAAGGAATGAAGCTTTCTTT.

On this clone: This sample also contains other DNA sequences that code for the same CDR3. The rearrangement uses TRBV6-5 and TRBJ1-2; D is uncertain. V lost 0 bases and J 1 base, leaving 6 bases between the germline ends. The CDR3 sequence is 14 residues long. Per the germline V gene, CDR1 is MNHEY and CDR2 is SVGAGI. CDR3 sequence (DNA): TGTGCCAGCAGTTACTCGAGAGTTAACTATGGCTACACCTTC. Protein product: CASSYSRVNYGYTF.

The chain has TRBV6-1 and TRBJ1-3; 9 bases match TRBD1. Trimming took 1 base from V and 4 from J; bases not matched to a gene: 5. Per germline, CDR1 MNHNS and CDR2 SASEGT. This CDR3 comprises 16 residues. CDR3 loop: CASSEDTGGGGNTIYF. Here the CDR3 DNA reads TGTGCCAGCAGTGAAGATACAGGGGGCGGGGGAAACACCATATATTTT.

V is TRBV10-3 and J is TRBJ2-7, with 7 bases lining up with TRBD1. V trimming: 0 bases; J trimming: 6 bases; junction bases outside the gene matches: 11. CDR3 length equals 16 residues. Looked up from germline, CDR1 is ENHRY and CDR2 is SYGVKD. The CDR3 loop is CAISESSVTGDAEQYF. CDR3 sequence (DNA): TGTGCCATCAGTGAGTCGAGCGTCACAGGGGATGCCGAGCAGTACTTC.

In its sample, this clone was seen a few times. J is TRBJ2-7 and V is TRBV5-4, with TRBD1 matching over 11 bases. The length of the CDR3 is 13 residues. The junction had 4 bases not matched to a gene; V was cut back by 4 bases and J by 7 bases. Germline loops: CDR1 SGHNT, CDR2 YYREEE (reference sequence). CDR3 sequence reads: CASSTGTGGEQYF. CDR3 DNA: TGTGCCAGCAGCACTGGGACAGGGGGTGAGCAGTACTTC. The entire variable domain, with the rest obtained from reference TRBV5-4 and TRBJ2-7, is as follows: ETGVTQSPTHLIKTRGQQVTLRCSSQSGHNTVSWYQQALGQGPQFIFQYYREEENGRGNFPPRFSGLQFPNYSSELNVNALELDDSALYLCASSTGTGGEQYFGPGTRLTVT.

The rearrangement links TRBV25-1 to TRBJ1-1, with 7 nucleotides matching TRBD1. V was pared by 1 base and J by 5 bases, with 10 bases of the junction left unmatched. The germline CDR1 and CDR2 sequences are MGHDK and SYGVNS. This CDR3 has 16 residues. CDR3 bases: TGTGCCAGCAGTGAATCGGTACAGGGGCTAGTTACTGAAGCTTTCTTT. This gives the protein CASSESVQGLVTEAFF.

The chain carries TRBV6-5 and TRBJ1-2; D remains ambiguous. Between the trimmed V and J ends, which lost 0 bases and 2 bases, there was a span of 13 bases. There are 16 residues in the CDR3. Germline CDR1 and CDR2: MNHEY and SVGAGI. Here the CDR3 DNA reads TGTGCCAGCAGTTACTCAGTAAGGGAGGCCAACTATGGCTACACCTTC. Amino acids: CASSYSVREANYGYTF.

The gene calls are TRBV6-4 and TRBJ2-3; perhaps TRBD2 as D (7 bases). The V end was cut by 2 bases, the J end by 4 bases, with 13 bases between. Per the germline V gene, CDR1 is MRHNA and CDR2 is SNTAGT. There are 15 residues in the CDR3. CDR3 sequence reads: CASSDISGGADTQYF. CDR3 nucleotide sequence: TGTGCCAGCAGTGACATATCGGGGGGCGCAGATACGCAGTATTTT.

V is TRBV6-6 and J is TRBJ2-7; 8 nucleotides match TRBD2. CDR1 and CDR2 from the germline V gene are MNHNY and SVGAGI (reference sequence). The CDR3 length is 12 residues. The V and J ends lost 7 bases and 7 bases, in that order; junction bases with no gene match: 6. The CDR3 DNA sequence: TGTGCCAGCACCCCATCGGGAGGGGAGCAGTACTTC. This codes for CASTPSGGEQYF.

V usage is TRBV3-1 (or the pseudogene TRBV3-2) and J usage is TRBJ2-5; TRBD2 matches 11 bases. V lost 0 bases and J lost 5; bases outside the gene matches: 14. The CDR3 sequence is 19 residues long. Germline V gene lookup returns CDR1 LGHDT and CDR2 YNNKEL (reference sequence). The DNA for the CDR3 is TGTGCCAGCAGCCAAGATCTGGGTAGCGGGGGGGCCGGGGAGGAGACCCAGTACTTC. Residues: CASSQDLGSGGAGEETQYF.